This T cell receptor beta chain was documented in a study of control samples from healthy donors and cancer patients. TCRdb's copy holds only in-frame clones and misses some; the assay was immunoSEQ multiplex PCR. This sample has tens of thousands of clones, with 80% to 95% found just once. The germline gives CDR1 LGHDT, CDR2 YNNKEL (reference sequence). V shed 4 bases, J shed 1 base, and the junction held 4 bases outside the gene matches. The CDR3 contains 15 residues. This receptor was obtained from a man aged 40-49 years with colorectal cancer. The chain carries TRBV3-1 (or the pseudogene TRBV3-2) and TRBJ2-1, with 7 nucleotides matching TRBD2. Sequences were obtained from PBMCs. For the CDR3, the DNA is TGTGCCAGCAGCCTTTCGCGGGGGTCCTACAATGAGCAGTTCTTC. It encodes CASSLSRGSYNEQFF.